These 10 T cell receptor beta chains originate from one sample sequenced in a study of graft-versus-host responses after intestinal transplantation. The assay was immunoSEQ multiplex PCR, and TCRdb's table has in-frame clones only and misses some. This table holds roughly 90,000 clones, about 87% found once. No antigens are known for them. Here the sequenced sample was unstimulated CD4+ T cells sorted from spleen or lymph node cells, taken before transplant. The origin of the receptors is a human donor who was the organ donor for an intestinal transplant.

V and J are TRBV4-2 and TRBJ2-1, with 7 bases identical to TRBD2. This CDR3 has 17 amino acids. Per germline, CDR1 LGHNA and CDR2 YNFKEQ. Trimming removed 4 bases from V and 2 bases from J; junction bases left unmatched: 11. The chain's CDR3 is CASSPGRDYLTYNEQFF. The CDR3 DNA follows: TGTGCCAGCAGCCCAGGAAGGGACTACCTTACCTACAATGAGCAGTTCTTC.

The chain is built from TRBV6-5 and TRBJ1-4; tentative D call: TRBD1 (5 bases). V was trimmed by 2 bases and J by 3 bases, leaving 7 bases between them. CDR3 length: 14 amino acids. Germline loops: CDR1 MNHEY, CDR2 SVGAGI. CDR3: CASSYVGPNEKLFF. Here the CDR3 DNA reads TGTGCCAGCAGTTACGTGGGGCCTAATGAAAAACTGTTTTTT.

The chain carries TRBV25-1 and TRBJ2-7; 9 nucleotides agree with TRBD1. Losses at the gene ends were 3 bases for V and 1 base for J; bases not matched to a gene: 7. CDR3 length equals 16 residues. Looked up from germline, CDR1 is MGHDK and CDR2 is SYGVNS. The CDR3 DNA reads TGTGCCAGCAGTGATTCGTCGGGACAGGGATCCTACGAGCAGTACTTC. Translating gives CASSDSSGQGSYEQYF.

The chain couples TRBV14 to TRBJ2-4; 10 nucleotides match TRBD1. This CDR3 has 16 residues. V shed 1 base, J shed 8 bases, and the junction held 8 bases outside the gene matches. Germline V lookup: CDR1 SGHDN, CDR2 FVKESK. In nucleotides, the CDR3 is TGTGCCAGCAGCCAAGTTGGTCCGGACAGGGGGGACATTCAGTACTTC. This sequence encodes CASSQVGPDRGDIQYF. Drawing the rest from reference TRBV14 and TRBJ2-4, the complete variable domain is EAGVTQFPSHSVIEKGQTVTLRCDPISGHDNLYWYRRVMGKEIKFLLHFVKESKQDESGMPNNRFLAERTGGTYSTLKVQPAELEDSGVYFCASSQVGPDRGDIQYFGAGTRLSVL.

The rearrangement uses TRBV6-1 and TRBJ2-1; D is unresolved. Germline CDR1 MNHNS, CDR2 SASEGT. This CDR3 contains 14 residues. Trimming took off 2 bases at V and 10 bases at J, with 15 bases between the two ends. CDR3 region: CASSETWVGLEQFF. CDR3 bases: TGTGCCAGCAGTGAAACATGGGTGGGCTTAGAGCAGTTCTTC.

The CDR3 nucleotides read TGTGCCAGCAGAACTAAAGTCGGATGGGGGGAGGGTCAAGCTTTCTTT. It yields the protein CASRTKVGWGEGQAFF. The rearrangement uses TRBV7-8 and TRBJ1-1, with D tentatively TRBD1 (5 bases). Germline CDR1 and CDR2: SGHVS and FQNEAQ. This CDR3 is 16 amino acids long. The V end lost 6 bases, the J end lost 9 bases, and 26 bases lay between the germline ends.

This chain connects TRBV30 to TRBJ2-6; D is possibly TRBD1 (5 bases). Germline V gene sequence: CDR1 GTSNPN, CDR2 SVGIG (reference sequence). Trimming removed 4 bases at V and 4 bases at J, with 8 bases between. The CDR3 loop spans 13 amino acids. The CDR3 bases are TGTGCCTGGACAGGGCCCGGGGCCAACGTCCTGACTTTC. This translates into CAWTGPGANVLTF.

This clone was seen only once. The chain couples TRBV27 to TRBJ2-2; 9 bases fit TRBD2. The CDR3 totals 15 residues. The ends lost 3 bases at V and 6 bases at J; junction bases unmatched: 5. From germline, CDR1 is MNHEY and CDR2 SMNVEV (reference sequence). CDR3 protein: CASSLVAGVSGELFF. CDR3 sequence (DNA): TGTGCCAGCAGTTTGGTAGCGGGAGTTTCCGGGGAGCTGTTTTTT.

This chain joins TRBV2 and TRBJ2-7; possibly TRBD2 for D (5 bases). With the DNA end fitting TRBJ2-5 better, the J assignment may be wrong. CDR3 size: 14 residues. Germline assignment: CDR1 SNHLY and CDR2 FYNNEI. CDR3: CASTKEEVQETQYF. Here the CDR3 DNA reads TGTGCCAGCACCAAAGAGGAGGTTCAAGAGACCCAGTACTTC.

V gene TRBV7-9 combines with J gene TRBJ1-1; D is uncertain. Germline V gene data show CDR1 as SEHNR and CDR2 as FQNEAQ (reference sequence). V was shortened by 5 bases and J by 0 bases, with 13 bases between the two germline ends. The CDR3 sequence is 15 residues long. The CDR3 DNA sequence: TGTGCCAGCAGCCCCCCCACACCCTTGAACACTGAAGCTTTCTTT. Amino acid sequence: CASSPPTPLNTEAFF.